This T cell receptor beta chain was captured by sequencing in a study of CD8+CD57+ T cells in acquired aplastic anemia. An expansion of CD8+CD57+ cells by flow cytometry had been shown in patients chosen for sequencing. Genomic DNA served as template for TCR beta VDJ and CDR3 profiling. From the reads, TCRdb called clonotypes with MiXCR, one entry per CDR3 protein. The repertoire holds approximately 170,000 distinct CDR3 sequences, approximately 51% seen once, with roughly 3.5% in the top ten. J gave up 6 bases and V 6 bases, and 13 bases lay outside the gene matches. Germline V gene data show CDR1 as DFQATT and CDR2 as SNEGSKA (reference sequence). CDR3 size: 16 residues. This clonotype showed up many times.

The chain combines TRBV20-1 with TRBJ1-6, with 8 nucleotides matching TRBD1. Input material: sorted CD4+, CD8+, or CD8+CD57+ T cells (not recorded which) from PBMCs. This receptor was identified in a human donor with aplastic anemia. For the CDR3, the DNA is TGCAGTGCCCCCGGAGGCGGACAGGGAGCTAATTCACCCCTCCACTTT. It translates to CSAPGGGQGANSPLHF.